This T cell receptor beta chain was identified during a study of T cell changes during pregnancy in multiple sclerosis. This clone has a handful of counts. TCRdb keeps only in-frame clones here, not all; method: immunoSEQ multiplex PCR. Among about 43,000 clones listed, roughly 88% were seen once. The CDR3 extends over 19 amino acids. Trimming cost V 0 bases and J 7 bases, with 24 bases left between them. This chain joins TRBV23-1 and TRBJ1-4, with a weak D call TRBD1 (5 bases). TRBV23-1 is identified as an open reading frame with a role that is uncertain. This TCR was sampled from a female donor with multiple sclerosis, enrolled in a pregnancy study. Input material: PBMCs (not recorded whether the cells were cultured). The CDR3 reads CASSQSGSQGEGVSEKLFF. The CDR3 DNA reads as TGCGCCAGCAGTCAATCGGGGTCTCAAGGGGAGGGAGTCAGTGAAAAACTGTTTTTT.